This is a list of T cell receptor beta chains from one sample in a study of CD8 T cells in ankylosing spondylitis. TCRdb itself ran the 5' RACE reads through MiXCR, one entry per CDR3 protein. The sample records around 480,000 distinct CDR3 sequences, over 15% being singletons. The sequenced sample was blood, either unsorted or a sorted T cell fraction (not recorded which). The receptor source for this set is a male donor with ankylosing spondylitis. The CDR3 runs from the conserved cysteine through the conserved F or W. The D gene is left open where the match is weak. Clone size is given for some rows only: seen once, a few or many times, or a class if the clone is expanded.

>TRBV4-1|-|-|TRBJ1-4
CASSQGQGFISEKLFF
TGCGCCAGCAGCCAAGGCCAGGGGTTTATAAGTGAAAAACTGTTTTTT
>TRBV24-1|few|-|TRBJ2-6
CATSDTGTGANVLTF
TGTGCCACCAGTGATACAGGGACTGGGGCCAACGTCCTGACTTTC
>TRBV6-1|-|TRBD1|TRBJ1-1
CASSAPDRGLSEAFF
TGTGCCAGCAGTGCACCTGACAGGGGGCTATCTGAAGCTTTCTTT
>TRBV4-1|few|TRBD2|TRBJ2-7
CASSRRLAGGFEQYF
TGCGCCAGCAGCCGCCGACTAGCGGGGGGTTTCGAGCAGTACTTC
>TRBV30|few|-|TRBJ1-4
CAWSRGEKLFF
TGTGCCTGGAGTAGAGGGGAAAAACTGTTTTTT
>TRBV7-9|-|-|TRBJ2-7
CASSPRGGIPYEQYF
TGTGCCAGCAGCCCAAGGGGTGGGATCCCCTACGAGCAGTACTTC
>TRBV6-2/TRBV6-3|-|TRBD2|TRBJ2-7
CASSYRPSGIYEQYF
TGTGCCAGCAGTTACCGGCCTAGCGGGATCTACGAGCAGTACTTC
>TRBV7-2|few|-|TRBJ2-5
CASSLGTDFQETQYF
TGTGCCAGCAGCTTAGGGACAGACTTTCAAGAGACCCAGTACTTC
>TRBV12-3/TRBV12-4|few|-|TRBJ2-3
CASSLTGLNTQYF
TGTGCCAGCAGTTTAACTGGATTGAATACGCAGTATTTT
>TRBV7-9|-|TRBD1|TRBJ1-6
CASSSDRAGSPLHF
TGTGCCAGCAGCTCGGACAGGGCGGGTTCACCCCTCCACTTT
>TRBV20-1|-|TRBD2|TRBJ2-1
CSALLAGTMLNEQFF
TGCAGTGCTCTCCTAGCGGGTACGATGCTCAATGAGCAGTTCTTC
>TRBV5-6|-|-|TRBJ2-6
CASSLMGISSGANVLTF
TGTGCCAGCAGCTTGATGGGCATTTCCTCTGGGGCCAACGTCCTGACTTTC
>TRBV2|-|-|TRBJ2-2
CASRKQGKNTGELFF
TGTGCCAGCAGAAAACAGGGCAAGAACACCGGGGAGCTGTTTTTT
>TRBV29-1|many|TRBD1|TRBJ2-1
CSVGLGWDRENEQFF
TGCAGCGTTGGCCTGGGGTGGGACAGGGAGAATGAGCAGTTCTTC
>TRBV20-1|-|-|TRBJ1-5
CSANRDGSNQPQHF
TGCAGTGCTAACCGGGACGGAAGCAATCAGCCCCAGCATTTT
>TRBV24-1|few|-|TRBJ1-5
CATSDSNQPQHF
TGTGCCACTTCTGATAGCAATCAGCCCCAGCATTTT
>TRBV6-1|-|-|TRBJ1-1
CASSPSFGTEAFF
TGTGCCAGCAGTCCGTCTTTTGGGACTGAAGCTTTCTTT
>TRBV2|many|TRBD1|TRBJ2-3
CASSGTARSPDTQYF
TGTGCCAGCAGCGGGACAGCCAGATCACCAGATACGCAGTATTTT
>TRBV7-3|-|TRBD2|TRBJ2-2
CASSQRGGLAGPRAGELFF
TGTGCCAGCAGCCAAAGAGGGGGACTAGCGGGGCCCCGCGCCGGGGAGCTGTTTTTT
>TRBV20-1|-|-|TRBJ1-5
CSATTGLVGNQPQHF
TGCAGTGCTACGACAGGTTTAGTGGGCAATCAGCCCCAGCATTTT
>TRBV29-1|-|-|TRBJ1-2
CSVVGRDYGYTF
TGCAGCGTTGTCGGGCGCGACTATGGCTACACCTTC
>TRBV18|few|-|TRBJ2-3
CASSPNQGGTDTQYF
TGTGCCAGCTCACCGAATCAGGGAGGTACAGATACGCAGTATTTT
>TRBV7-2|few|-|TRBJ1-2
CASSGGFGYTF
TGTGCCAGCAGCGGGGGATTCGGCTACACCTTC
>TRBV5-1|-|-|TRBJ1-3
CASSSGAGGNTIYF
TGCGCCAGCAGTTCAGGGGCGGGAGGAAACACCATATATTTT
>TRBV3-1|many|TRBD2|TRBJ2-7
CASSRTSGPYEQYF
TGTGCCAGCAGCCGGACTAGCGGGCCCTACGAGCAGTACTTC
>TRBV11-2|-|TRBD2|TRBJ2-1
CASSGGLAEGSSYNEQFF
TGTGCCAGCAGCGGTGGACTAGCGGAGGGGAGCTCCTACAATGAGCAGTTCTTC